This is a list of T cell receptor beta chains from one sample in a study of T cells expressing NK-cell markers. Each CDR3 protein gets one entry in TCRdb, which reprocessed the 5' RACE reads and gives no DNA. The sample's table shows 440,000 or so distinct CDR3 sequences. The source material was blood T cells: a sorted CD56 or NKG2C T cell subset, CD4+ or CD8+ T cells, or bulk PBMC T cells (not recorded which). These receptor sequences come from a woman between 18 and 70 years old in good health. The CDR3 runs from the conserved cysteine through the conserved F or W.

CDR3aa | j_gene | v_gene
CSASSPVGSNRFF | TRBJ2-1 | TRBV20-1
CASTVLRIDRGLTNEKLFF | TRBJ1-4 | TRBV11-1
CSVEERGGGEQFF | TRBJ2-1 | TRBV29-1
CASSLRGEGKNIQYF | TRBJ2-4 | TRBV7-8
CSAQSGYTEAFF | TRBJ1-1 | TRBV20-1
CASSPRDFPRDTQYF | TRBJ2-3 | TRBV18
CASSDVGGERTDTQYF | TRBJ2-3 | TRBV25-1
CASSSSGGAEETQYF | TRBJ2-5 | TRBV5-1
CASSRDRGTLAKNIQYF | TRBJ2-4 | TRBV2
CASSLRNFYEQYF | TRBJ2-7 | TRBV5-6